This TCR beta chain was identified in a study of shared clonotypes between healthy human individuals. About the study: Samples came from two female and three male donors aged 18 to 49.

Germline loops: CDR1 SGDLS, CDR2 YYNGEE. The junction had 6 bases not matched to a gene; V was cut back by 4 bases and J by 5 bases. The CDR3 spans 14 residues. This table comes from immunoSEQ multiplex PCR, and its TCRdb copy is limited to in-frame clones, with some not included. The repertoire includes roughly 850,000 clones, about 96% of them detected once, and 0.2% to 0.25% sits in the top ten. The naive CD8 population came from CD45RO-negative cells selected for CCR7, without terminally differentiated effector memory CD45RA+ cells. The study drew all its donors from Caucasian adults living in Nashville, Tennessee.

The rearrangement joins TRBV9 to TRBJ2-3; 8 positions match TRBD2. This TCR was recovered from a man aged 30 to 45 in good health. Sequencing was performed on naive CD8+ T cells sorted from blood. The CDR3 bases are TGTGCCAGCAGCCCGGGGGGGACTGGAGATACGCAGTATTTT. It encodes CASSPGGTGDTQYF.